The 29 T cell receptor beta chains listed next were all sequenced from one sample in a study of tumor-infiltrating lymphocytes in primary liver carcinoma (dated by TCRdb to 2015 to 2018). Total RNA and DNA were co-extracted without cell sorting from around 20-30 mg of bulk tissue using the AllPrep DNA/RNA mini kit. Sequencing was performed on an Illumina HiSeq 2500. Using a constant-region primer and ProtoScript II reverse transcriptase, TCRbeta-specific cDNA was reverse-transcribed from approximately 500 ng total RNA. The TCRbeta libraries were prepared through three rounds of nested multiplex PCR following a slightly modified ARM-PCR procedure. Each of the first two PCR rounds ran for about 10 cycles and used multiplex TRBV1-TRBV30 forward primers together with a Cbeta reverse primer. Using fastp at Q25 and MiXCR, TCRdb reprocessed the public reads and kept productive beta chains. Merged by CDR3 protein, the rows form single entries marked with the most common genes and DNA. The sample records 85,000 to 100,000 distinct CDR3 sequences, less than 70% of which are singletons. Together, the top ten hold roughly 27% of the sample.

Sequenced input: tumor-adjacent normal liver tissue. These receptors all come from a middle-aged man with primary liver carcinoma and hepatitis B virus infection.

With regard to this clonotype: Germline and junction disagree at one end, which may indicate a read error. The gene calls are TRBV12-5 and TRBJ2-2; 8 nucleotides align to TRBD1. CDR1 is LGHNT and CDR2 is FRNRAP in the germline V gene. CDR3 length: 16 residues. CDR3 sequence reads: CASGPQGAMNTRELFF. The DNA of the CDR3 is TGTGCTAGTGGTCCTCAGGGGGCCATGAACACCCGGGAGCTGTTTTTT.

About this clonotype: One end of the junction varies from germline; a read error may be responsible. This chain joins TRBV4-1 and TRBJ2-3; D uncertain. In germline, CDR1 is MGHRA, CDR2 YSYEKL. This CDR3 region has 14 residues. The CDR3 coding sequence is TGCGCCGGCAGCCTAGGTCAGACCACAGATACGCAGTATTTT. As protein: CAGSLGQTTDTQYF.

In regard to this clonotype: A junction boundary mismatches the germline segment, possibly from a read error. The rearrangement links TRBV6-4 to TRBJ2-7; 8 bases are shared with TRBD1. The CDR3 is made up of 15 amino acids. Per the germline V gene, CDR1 is MRHNA and CDR2 is SNTAGT. DNA of the CDR3: TGTGGCAGCAGTGACCGAAGGACAGGGCTCTACGAGCAGTACTTC. It is translated as CGSSDRRTGLYEQYF.

Concerning this clonotype itself: This could be a read error, since a much larger clone is one nucleotide away. The rearrangement uses TRBV11-2 and TRBJ2-1, with D perhaps given as TRBD1 or TRBD2 (5 bases each). From germline, CDR1 is SGHAT and CDR2 FQNNGV. The CDR3 contains 13 residues. CDR3 coding DNA: TGTGCCAGCAGCCGGGACCTCAACAATGGGCAGTTCTTC. Residues: CASSRDLNNGQFF.

In regard to this clonotype: A read error may explain this, as a much larger clone is one base away. The V gene is TRBV28, the J gene TRBJ2-4, with a possible D match to TRBD1 (5 bases). CDR1 is MDHEN, CDR2 SYDVKM, per germline. V lost 6 bases to trimming and J lost 6 bases, with 15 bases between them. This CDR3 is 14 amino acids long. Here the CDR3 DNA reads TGTGCCAGCAGCTCAAGAAGGGGCAGAAACATTCAGTACTTC. Its protein is CASSSRRGRNIQYF.

With respect to this clonotype: This may arise from a read error, as a much more abundant clone is one base away. This sequence joins TRBV10-3 and TRBJ2-5; D gene ambiguous. The CDR3 loop spans 11 amino acids. V was clipped by 11 bases and J by 0 bases, with 7 bases between them. Per the germline V gene, CDR1 is ENHRY and CDR2 is SYGVKD. The DNA of the CDR3 is TGTGCCTCCCGGGACCAAGAGACCCAGTACTTC. The encoded protein is CASRDQETQYF.

In the case of this clonotype: The junction and the germline gene differ at one end; a read error may be behind it. V usage is TRBV7-3 and J usage is TRBJ2-1, with TRBD2 as a possible D gene (6 bases). The CDR3 contains 16 residues. The V gene's germline CDR1 is SGHTA and CDR2 FQGTGA. The CDR3 reads CASSPPGREHLNDQFF. Here the CDR3 DNA reads TGTGCCAGCAGCCCCCCAGGGCGGGAACACTTAAATGATCAGTTCTTC.

Details on this clonotype: A read error may be the cause here, since a much bigger clone is one base away. The chain joins TRBV28 to TRBJ2-2, with D possibly TRBD1 on 5 matching bases. The CDR3 consists of 13 residues. CDR1 is MDHEN and CDR2 is SYDVKM in the germline V gene. The V end lost 10 bases, the J end lost 1 base, and 10 bases lay between the germline ends. CDR3 coding DNA: TGTGCCATCCAGGGCATGAACACCGGGGAGCTGTTTTTT. It specifies CAIQGMNTGELFF. Filled out from reference TRBV28 and TRBJ2-2, the complete variable domain reads DVKVTQSSRYLVKRTGEKVFLECVQDMDHENMFWYRQDPGLGLRLIYFSYDVKMKEKGDIPEGYSVSREKKERFSLILESASTNQTSMYLCAIQGMNTGELFFGEGSRLTVL.

The CDR3 spells CASSFPGGGNTEAFF. The CDR3 DNA follows: TGTGCCAGTAGTTTTCCAGGGGGCGGAAACACTGAAGCTTTCTTT. This rearrangement joins TRBV19 to TRBJ1-1; 8 bases match TRBD1. The CDR3 loop spans 15 amino acids. V trimming: 5 bases; J trimming: 2 bases; junction bases outside the gene matches: 7. Per the germline V gene, CDR1 is LNHDA and CDR2 is SQIVND (reference sequence).

This clonotype was counted only a few times. The rearrangement links TRBV5-4 to TRBJ2-3; D gene uncertain. Germline CDR1 and CDR2: SGHNT and YYREEE (reference sequence). The CDR3 runs 13 residues. The V end lost 0 bases, the J end lost 2 bases, and 4 bases lay between the germline ends. CDR3 DNA sequence: TGTGCCAGCAGCTTGGTCCCCACAGATACGCAGTATTTT. Translating gives CASSLVPTDTQYF. The full variable domain, in which reference TRBV5-4 and TRBJ2-3 provide the parts outside the CDR3, is ETGVTQSPTHLIKTRGQQVTLRCSSQSGHNTVSWYQQALGQGPQFIFQYYREEENGRGNFPPRFSGLQFPNYSSELNVNALELDDSALYLCASSLVPTDTQYFGPGTRLTVL.

Concerning this clonotype itself: The junction departs from germline at one end; a sequencing error may be responsible. The chain couples TRBV6-5 to TRBJ2-1, with 12 bases fitting TRBD2. There are 16 residues in the CDR3. Germline lookup yields CDR1 MNHEY and CDR2 SVGAGI. Here the CDR3 reads CASNSGGLAGYNEQFF. CDR3 sequence (DNA): TGTGCCAGCAATTCCGGTGGACTAGCGGGATACAATGAACAGTTCTTC.

The rearrangement uses TRBV28 and TRBJ2-7; 7 bases are a match to TRBD2. Judging by the DNA end, TRBJ2-1 fits better; the J call may be wrong. Germline CDR1 and CDR2: MDHEN and SYDVKM. The CDR3 loop spans 13 amino acids. The CDR3 spells CASGGGGTYEQFF. CDR3 DNA sequence: TGTGCCAGCGGCGGGGGAGGGACCTACGAGCAGTTCTTC.

This chain uses TRBV11-2 with TRBJ2-5; TRBD2 might be the D (6 bases). Per germline, CDR1 SGHAT and CDR2 FQNNGV. Trimming left V 5 bases short and J 7 bases short, with 14 bases between. This CDR3 is 13 amino acids long. CDR3 protein: CASSGDFQATQYF. The DNA of the CDR3 is TGTGCCAGCAGCGGGGACTTTCAGGCGACCCAGTACTTC.

A word on this clonotype: One end of the junction varies from germline; a read error may be responsible. The chain links TRBV7-3 to TRBJ2-1; 10 bases agree with TRBD2. The CDR3 runs to 18 residues. Germline V gene lookup returns CDR1 SGHTA and CDR2 FQGTGA. The CDR3 sequence is CASSLEGPAGGGYNEQLF. CDR3 coding DNA: TGTGCCAGCAGCTTAGAGGGACCAGCGGGAGGGGGTTACAATGAGCAGCTCTTC.

This clonotype was recorded at least ten times. The chain employs TRBV5-6 and TRBJ2-7; no definite D call. Germline CDR1 SGHDT, CDR2 YYEEEE. The CDR3 consists of 15 residues. Trimming took 3 bases from V and 2 from J, leaving 15 bases between them. The CDR3, as DNA: TGTGCCAGCAGCTCCCGATGGGTAAAGCCCTACGAGCAGTACTTC. Its protein is CASSSRWVKPYEQYF.

The chain is built from TRBV24-1 and TRBJ2-7; 8 nucleotides match TRBD1. J lost 2 bases, V lost 4 bases, and 3 bases had no gene match. Germline V gene data show CDR1 as KGHDR and CDR2 as SFDVKD. CDR3 length equals 14 residues. The CDR3 coding sequence is TGTGCCACCAGTGACCTGGGACAGGCCTACGAGCAGTACTTC. Translated, it gives CATSDLGQAYEQYF.

This clonotype was seen only once. The V call is TRBV4-2, the J call TRBJ2-1, with TRBD2 matching 9 bases. The CDR3 runs 16 residues. Germline CDR1 reads LGHNA; CDR2 reads YNFKEQ. Trimming at V came to 0 bases and at J to 8 bases, leaving 8 bases not matched to a gene. The CDR3 is CASSQDLAGSADEQFF. The DNA for the CDR3 is TGTGCCAGCAGCCAAGACCTAGCGGGATCGGCGGATGAGCAGTTCTTC.

Details on this clonotype: A read error may be the cause here, since a much bigger clone is one base away. The chain employs TRBV5-6 and TRBJ2-3; maybe TRBD2 (5 bases). Germline loops: CDR1 SGHDT, CDR2 YYEEEE. Trimming removed 2 bases at V and 4 bases at J, with 11 bases between. The CDR3 is made up of 14 amino acids. This chain's CDR3 is CASSLGLVSDTQYF. Here the CDR3 DNA reads TGTGCCAGCAGCTTAGGACTGGTCTCAGATACGCAGTATTTT.

This clonotype was picked up one time. An end of the junction does not agree with germline; a read error may underlie this. The rearrangement links TRBV6-6 to TRBJ2-5; the D gene is possibly TRBD1 (5 bases). The CDR3 length is 14 residues. From germline, CDR1 is MNHNY and CDR2 SVGAGI (reference sequence). CDR3 coding DNA: TGTGTCAGCAGTTACTCGCAAGGGGAAGAGACCCAGTACTTC. It specifies CVSSYSQGEETQYF.

A few counts support this clonotype. Possible read error: a much larger clone is one base away. The chain employs TRBV6-6 and TRBJ1-1; D is ambiguous. The CDR3 has 17 residues. Per the germline V gene, CDR1 is MNHNY and CDR2 is SVGAGI (reference sequence). The CDR3 sequence: CASSIMGRNPMNPEAFF. The CDR3 DNA reads TGTGCCAGCAGTATCATGGGGAGGAATCCCATGAACCCTGAAGCTTTCTTT.

A note on this clonotype: The junction departs from germline at one end; a sequencing error may be responsible. The chain uses TRBV11-2 and TRBJ2-1; 7 nucleotides match TRBD2. The CDR3 length is 15 residues. The germline gives CDR1 SGHAT, CDR2 FQNNGV. The CDR3 protein is CASSLTRGRDIEQHF. CDR3 DNA: TGTGCCAGCAGCTTAACTCGGGGGAGGGATATCGAGCAGCACTTC.

V and J are TRBV25-1 and TRBJ2-1; TRBD1 agrees at 9 bases. Unmatched junction bases numbered 6, after V lost 9 bases and J lost 0 bases. Per the germline V gene, CDR1 is MGHDK and CDR2 is SYGVNS. The length of the CDR3 is 15 residues. CDR3 DNA sequence: TGTGCCAGTAATGGACAGGGGTACTCCTACAATGAGCAGTTCTTC. Its protein product is CASNGQGYSYNEQFF.

By sample share, this clonotype is medium-sized (0.01 to 0.1%). This sequence joins TRBV11-2 and TRBJ2-1; D call uncertain. V lost 1 base to trimming and J lost 2 bases, with 6 bases between them. This CDR3 has 14 residues. CDR1 SGHAT and CDR2 FQNNGV come from the germline V gene. CDR3 in amino acids: CASSLGVTYNEQFF. The DNA of the CDR3 is TGTGCCAGCAGCTTAGGGGTTACCTACAATGAGCAGTTCTTC.

The V call is TRBV28, the J call TRBJ1-2, with a tentative D call TRBD1 (5 bases). Trimming took 2 bases from V and 6 from J, leaving 7 bases between them. Germline V gene lookup returns CDR1 MDHEN and CDR2 SYDVKM. The CDR3 has 12 amino acids. The CDR3 region has the DNA TGTGCCAGCAGTTTACAGGGTCATGGCTACACCTTC. It translates to CASSLQGHGYTF.

In its sample, this clonotype was seen once. The chain combines TRBV11-2 with TRBJ2-1; D might be TRBD2 (5 bases). Germline CDR1 reads SGHAT; CDR2 reads FQNNGV. CDR3 length: 16 residues. V was trimmed by 3 bases and J by 9 bases, leaving 21 bases between them. CDR3 sequence (DNA): TGTGCCAGCAGCTTGTATATCTGTCTAGCCATGGGTGAGCAGTTCTTC. This sequence encodes CASSLYICLAMGEQFF. Full variable domain (missing parts from reference TRBV11-2 and TRBJ2-1): EAGVAQSPRYKIIEKRQSVAFWCNPISGHATLYWYQQILGQGPKLLIQFQNNGVVDDSQLPKDRFSAERLKGVDSTLKIQPAKLEDSAVYLCASSLYICLAMGEQFFGPGTRLTVL.

This clonotype is deemed medium-sized. The V gene is TRBV11-2, the J gene TRBJ2-3, with D perhaps matching TRBD2 (5 bases). The length of the CDR3 is 14 residues. V was cut by 5 bases and J by 6 bases, with 15 bases left in between. CDR1 is SGHAT and CDR2 is FQNNGV in the germline V gene. CDR3 amino acids: CASSAAGLGDTQYF. In nucleotides, the CDR3 is TGTGCCAGCAGCGCTGCGGGCCTCGGGGATACGCAGTATTTT.

In the case of this clonotype: Because the CDR3 is missing its conserved closing phenylalanine or tryptophan, this is likely a read error. The chain is built from TRBV4-1 and TRBJ2-1, with 7 bases fitting TRBD1. Germline CDR1 is MGHRA and CDR2 is YSYEKL. The CDR3 extends over 18 amino acids. The CDR3 loop reads CASSQRPLTGARFKEQFL. CDR3 nucleotides: TGCGCCAGTAGCCAAAGACCCCTTACAGGGGCAAGATTCAAAGAGCAGTTCCTC.

This clonotype has only one observation. Compared with germline, one end of the junction differs, possibly owing to a read error. J is TRBJ2-7 and V is TRBV29-1, with TRBD1 matching over 8 bases. CDR1 and CDR2 (germline): SQVTM, ANQGSEA. This CDR3 spans 14 amino acids. CDR3 sequence (DNA): TGCAGCGTTGAATCGGCAGGGGGCAGGTACAAGCACTACTTC. The encoded protein is CSVESAGGRYKHYF.

Worth noting for this clonotype: Being one base from a much bigger clone, this may be a read error. As DNA, the CDR3 is TGTGTCAGCAGCCTACGGATGGTGGGTGAGCAGTTCTTC. Its translation: CVSSLRMVGEQFF. This rearrangement joins TRBV14 to TRBJ2-1; D is ambiguous. Germline values: CDR1 SGHDN, CDR2 FVKESK. This CDR3 comprises 13 residues.